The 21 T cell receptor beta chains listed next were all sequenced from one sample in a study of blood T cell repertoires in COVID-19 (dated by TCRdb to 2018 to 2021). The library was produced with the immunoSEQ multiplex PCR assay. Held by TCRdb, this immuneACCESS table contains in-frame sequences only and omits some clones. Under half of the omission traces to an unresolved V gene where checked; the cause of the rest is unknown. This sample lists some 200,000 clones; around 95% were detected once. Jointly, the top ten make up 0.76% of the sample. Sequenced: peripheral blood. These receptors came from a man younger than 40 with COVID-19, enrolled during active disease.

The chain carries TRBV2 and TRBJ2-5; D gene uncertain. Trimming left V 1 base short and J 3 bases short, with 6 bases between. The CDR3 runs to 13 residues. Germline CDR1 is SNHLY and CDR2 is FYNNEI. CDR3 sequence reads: CASSEGPKETQYF. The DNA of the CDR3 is TGTGCCAGCAGTGAAGGTCCAAAAGAGACCCAGTACTTC.

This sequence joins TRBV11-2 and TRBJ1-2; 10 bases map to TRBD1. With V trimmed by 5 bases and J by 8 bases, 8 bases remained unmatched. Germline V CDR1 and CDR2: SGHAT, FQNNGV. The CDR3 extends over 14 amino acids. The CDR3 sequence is CASSPPTGGEGYTF. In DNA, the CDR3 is TGTGCCAGCAGCCCCCCGACAGGGGGCGAGGGCTACACCTTC.

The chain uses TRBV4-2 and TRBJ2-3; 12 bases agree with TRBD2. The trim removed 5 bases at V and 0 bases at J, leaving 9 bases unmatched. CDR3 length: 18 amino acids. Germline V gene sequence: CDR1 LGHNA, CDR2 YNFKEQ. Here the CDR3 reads CASSDLAGGQFSTDTQYF. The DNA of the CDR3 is TGTGCCAGCAGCGACCTAGCGGGGGGGCAGTTTAGCACAGATACGCAGTATTTT.

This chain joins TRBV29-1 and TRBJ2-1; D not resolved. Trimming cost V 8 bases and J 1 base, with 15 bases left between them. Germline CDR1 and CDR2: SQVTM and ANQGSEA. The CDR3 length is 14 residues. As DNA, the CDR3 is TGCAGCACCACGCTGAGCCGATCCTACAATGAGCAGTTCTTC. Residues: CSTTLSRSYNEQFF.

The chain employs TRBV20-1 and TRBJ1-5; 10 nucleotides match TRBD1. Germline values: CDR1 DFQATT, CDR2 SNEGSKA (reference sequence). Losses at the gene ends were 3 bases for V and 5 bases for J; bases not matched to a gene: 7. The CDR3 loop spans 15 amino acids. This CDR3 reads CSASRTGGSDQPQHF. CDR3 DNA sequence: TGCAGTGCTAGTCGGACAGGGGGTTCGGATCAGCCCCAGCATTTT.

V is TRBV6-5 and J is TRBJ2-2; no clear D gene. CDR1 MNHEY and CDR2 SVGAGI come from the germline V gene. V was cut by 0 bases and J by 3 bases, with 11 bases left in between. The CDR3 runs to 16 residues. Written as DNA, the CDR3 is TGTGCCAGCAGTTACTCAACCGGGTTACACACCGGGGAGCTGTTTTTT. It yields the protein CASSYSTGLHTGELFF.

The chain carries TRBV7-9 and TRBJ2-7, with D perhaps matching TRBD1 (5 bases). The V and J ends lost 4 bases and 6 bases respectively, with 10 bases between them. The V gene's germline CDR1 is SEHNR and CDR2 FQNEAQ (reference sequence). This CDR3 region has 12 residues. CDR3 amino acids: CASSSRRGEQYF. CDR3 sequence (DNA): TGTGCCAGCAGCTCTAGAAGGGGCGAGCAGTACTTC.

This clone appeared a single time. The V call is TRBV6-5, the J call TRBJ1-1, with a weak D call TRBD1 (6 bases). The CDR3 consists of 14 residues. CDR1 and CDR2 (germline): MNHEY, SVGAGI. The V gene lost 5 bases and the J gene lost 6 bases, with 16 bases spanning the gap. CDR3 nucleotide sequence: TGTGCCAGCAGTCCCTACAGGGTTAAGGCTGAAGCTTTCTTT. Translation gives CASSPYRVKAEAFF.

CDR3 sequence: CASSPQLAGGLNEQFF. The CDR3 region has the DNA TGTGCCAGCTCACCCCAACTAGCGGGGGGCCTCAATGAGCAGTTCTTC. This chain links TRBV18 with TRBJ2-1, with 12 bases fitting TRBD2. V was pared by 3 bases and J by 6 bases, with 6 bases of the junction left unmatched. The CDR3 loop spans 16 amino acids. Looked up from germline, CDR1 is KGHSH and CDR2 is LQKENI.

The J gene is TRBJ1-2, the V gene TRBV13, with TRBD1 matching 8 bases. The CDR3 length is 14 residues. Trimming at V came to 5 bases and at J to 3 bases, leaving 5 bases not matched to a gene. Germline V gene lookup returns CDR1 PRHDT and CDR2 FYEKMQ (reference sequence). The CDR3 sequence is CASSPRTGHYGYTF. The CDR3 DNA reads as TGTGCCAGCAGCCCCCGGACAGGGCACTATGGCTACACCTTC.

CDR3 coding DNA: TGTGCTAGTGGTTTGCTAGTCGGGGAGCTGTTTTTT. Its protein is CASGLLVGELFF. The chain carries TRBV12-5 and TRBJ2-2; D is unresolved. The V gene's germline CDR1 is LGHNT and CDR2 FRNRAP. This CDR3 has 12 residues. V was trimmed by 2 bases and J by 7 bases, leaving 5 bases between them.

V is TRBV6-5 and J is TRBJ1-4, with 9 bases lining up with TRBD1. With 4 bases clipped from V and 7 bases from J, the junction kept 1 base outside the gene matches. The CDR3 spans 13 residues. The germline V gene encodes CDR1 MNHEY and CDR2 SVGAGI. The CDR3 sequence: CASSLDRGEKLFF. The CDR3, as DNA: TGTGCCAGCAGTTTGGACAGGGGTGAAAAACTGTTTTTT.

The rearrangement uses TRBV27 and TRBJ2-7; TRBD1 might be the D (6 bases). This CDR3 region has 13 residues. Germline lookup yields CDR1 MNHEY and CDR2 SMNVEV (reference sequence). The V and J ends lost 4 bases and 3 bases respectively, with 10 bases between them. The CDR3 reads CASSYRDNYEQYF. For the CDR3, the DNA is TGTGCCAGCAGTTACCGGGACAACTACGAGCAGTACTTC.

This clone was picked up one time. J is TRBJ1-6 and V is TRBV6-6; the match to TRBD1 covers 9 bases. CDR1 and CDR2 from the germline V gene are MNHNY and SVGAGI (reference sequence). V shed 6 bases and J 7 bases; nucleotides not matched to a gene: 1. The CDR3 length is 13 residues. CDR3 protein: CASRGQGNSPLHF. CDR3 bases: TGTGCCAGCAGGGGACAGGGAAATTCACCCCTCCACTTT.

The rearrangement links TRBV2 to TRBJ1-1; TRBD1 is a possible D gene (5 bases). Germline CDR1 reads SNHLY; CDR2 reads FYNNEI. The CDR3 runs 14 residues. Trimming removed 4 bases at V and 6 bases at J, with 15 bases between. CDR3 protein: CASSAEGGTAEAFF. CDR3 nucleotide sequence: TGTGCCAGCAGTGCTGAAGGAGGGACCGCTGAAGCTTTCTTT.

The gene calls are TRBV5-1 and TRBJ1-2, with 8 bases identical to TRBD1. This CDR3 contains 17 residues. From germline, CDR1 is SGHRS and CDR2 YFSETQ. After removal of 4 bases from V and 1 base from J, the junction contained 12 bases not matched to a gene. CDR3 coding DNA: TGCGCCAGCAGCCTCGACAGGGGCCGCGACCTTAACTATGGCTACACCTTC. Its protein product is CASSLDRGRDLNYGYTF.

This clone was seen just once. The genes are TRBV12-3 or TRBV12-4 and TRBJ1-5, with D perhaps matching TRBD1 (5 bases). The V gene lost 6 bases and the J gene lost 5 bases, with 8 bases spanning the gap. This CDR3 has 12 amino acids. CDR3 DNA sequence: TGTGCCAGCAGAATCAGGGATCAGCCCCAGCATTTT. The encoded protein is CASRIRDQPQHF.

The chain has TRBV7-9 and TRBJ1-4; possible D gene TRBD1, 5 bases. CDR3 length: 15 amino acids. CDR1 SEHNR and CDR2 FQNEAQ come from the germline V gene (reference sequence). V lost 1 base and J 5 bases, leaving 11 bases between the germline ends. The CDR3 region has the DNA TGTGCCAGCAGCTTAGGAAGGGGAAAGAATGAAAAACTGTTTTTT. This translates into CASSLGRGKNEKLFF.

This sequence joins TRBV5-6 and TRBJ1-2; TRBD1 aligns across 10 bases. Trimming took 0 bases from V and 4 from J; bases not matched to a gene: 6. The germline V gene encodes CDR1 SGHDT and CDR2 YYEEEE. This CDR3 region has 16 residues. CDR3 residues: CASSLELGQGIYGYTF. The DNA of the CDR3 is TGTGCCAGCAGCTTGGAATTGGGACAGGGGATCTATGGCTACACCTTC.

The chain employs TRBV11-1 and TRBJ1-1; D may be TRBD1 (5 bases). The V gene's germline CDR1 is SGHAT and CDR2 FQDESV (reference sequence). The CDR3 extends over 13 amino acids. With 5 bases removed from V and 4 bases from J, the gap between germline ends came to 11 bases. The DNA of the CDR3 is TGTGCCAGCAGCACCACAGGCGTCACTGAAGCTTTCTTT. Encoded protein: CASSTTGVTEAFF.

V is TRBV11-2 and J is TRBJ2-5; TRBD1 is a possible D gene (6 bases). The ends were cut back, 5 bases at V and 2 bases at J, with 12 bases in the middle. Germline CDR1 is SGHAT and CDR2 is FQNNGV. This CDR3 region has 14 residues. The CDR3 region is CASSDWTVQETQYF. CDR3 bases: TGTGCCAGCAGCGACTGGACAGTTCAAGAGACCCAGTACTTC.